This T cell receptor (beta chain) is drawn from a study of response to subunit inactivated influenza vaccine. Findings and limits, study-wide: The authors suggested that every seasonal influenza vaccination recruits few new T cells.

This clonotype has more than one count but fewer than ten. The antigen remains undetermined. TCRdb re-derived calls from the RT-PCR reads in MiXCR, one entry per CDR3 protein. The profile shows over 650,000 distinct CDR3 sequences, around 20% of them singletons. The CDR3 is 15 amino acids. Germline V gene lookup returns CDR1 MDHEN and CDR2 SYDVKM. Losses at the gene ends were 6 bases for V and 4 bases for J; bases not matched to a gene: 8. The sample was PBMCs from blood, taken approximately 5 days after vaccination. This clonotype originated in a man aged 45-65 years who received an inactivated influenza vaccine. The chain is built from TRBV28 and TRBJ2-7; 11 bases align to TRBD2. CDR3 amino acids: CASRSTSGRRYEQYF. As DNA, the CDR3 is TGTGCCAGCAGGTCTACTAGCGGGAGAAGATACGAGCAGTACTTC.